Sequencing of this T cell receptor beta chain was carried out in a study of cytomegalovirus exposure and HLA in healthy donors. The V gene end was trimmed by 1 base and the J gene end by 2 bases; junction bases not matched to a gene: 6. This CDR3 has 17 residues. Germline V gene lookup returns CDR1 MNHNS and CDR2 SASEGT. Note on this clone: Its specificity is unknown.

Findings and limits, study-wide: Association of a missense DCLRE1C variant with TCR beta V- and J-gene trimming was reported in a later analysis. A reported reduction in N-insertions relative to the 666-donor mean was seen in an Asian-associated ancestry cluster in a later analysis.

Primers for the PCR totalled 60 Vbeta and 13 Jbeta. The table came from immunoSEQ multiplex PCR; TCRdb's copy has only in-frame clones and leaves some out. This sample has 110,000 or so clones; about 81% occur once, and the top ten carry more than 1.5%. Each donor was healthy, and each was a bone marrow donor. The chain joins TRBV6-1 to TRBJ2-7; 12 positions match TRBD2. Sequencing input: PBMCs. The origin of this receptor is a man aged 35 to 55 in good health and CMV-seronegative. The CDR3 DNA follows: TGTGCCAGCAGTGAAGGCGATCTAGCGGGAGGGGCCTACGAGCAGTACTTC. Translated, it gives CASSEGDLAGGAYEQYF.